Listed below are T cell receptor beta chains from one sample, sequenced in a study of T-cell memory formation after mild COVID-19. TCRdb itself ran the 5' RACE reads through MiXCR, one entry per CDR3 protein. The sample carries about 560,000 distinct CDR3 sequences, 15% to 20% recorded once. Sequencing input: PBMCs or a T cell subset sorted from them (not recorded which). The receptors were sampled from an adult woman who had mild COVID-19 (a few samples of this study predate the infection). Cell type and time point are not known. Both conserved end residues are trimmed from each CDR3. Each record gives: clone size, J gene, V gene, CDR3 length, D gene, CDR3 protein. A D gene is named only where the DNA matches it firmly. Size is stated for part of the rows, as once, few or many counts, or as a class when the clone is expanded.

few,TRBJ1-5,TRBV7-9,14,NA,ASSRGVTGGNQPQH
few,TRBJ1-1,TRBV6-5,13,NA,ASSYAPKWNTEAF
NA,TRBJ2-7,TRBV4-1,16,TRBD2,ASSQGEGYGTRTYEQY
many,TRBJ1-2,TRBV6-6,13,NA,ASSYSTEGGNGYT
NA,TRBJ1-2,TRBV29-1,10,NA,SVAKGPYGYT
NA,TRBJ1-2,TRBV4-1,12,NA,ASSQGGGPSGYT
NA,TRBJ2-7,TRBV5-1,13,NA,ASSWRGDTSYEQY
NA,TRBJ2-1,TRBV4-1,15,TRBD2,ASSQVAGGIISNEQF
few,TRBJ1-1,TRBV20-1,12,NA,SAYDGGEGVEAF
NA,TRBJ1-1,TRBV12-3/TRBV12-4,10,NA,ASSPRISEAF
NA,TRBJ1-6,TRBV18,14,TRBD1,ASSPQGATYNSPLH
NA,TRBJ1-1,TRBV6-1,11,TRBD1,ASSGTGIGEAF
few,TRBJ2-1,TRBV10-3,11,TRBD1,AISAQGYNEQF
many,TRBJ2-1,TRBV6-2/TRBV6-3,11,NA,ASSYTSFNEQF
NA,TRBJ2-3,TRBV24-1,15,TRBD2,ATSSLGTSGSTDTQY
few,TRBJ2-7,TRBV6-5,13,TRBD2,ASSSTSGLTYEQY
NA,TRBJ2-5,TRBV7-2,15,TRBD2,ASSPLYGTSGLETQY
few,TRBJ2-2,TRBV7-6,14,NA,ASSEEGGTNTGELF
few,TRBJ2-7,TRBV7-2,13,NA,ASSLVAGGQGVKY
NA,TRBJ2-3,TRBV12-3/TRBV12-4,13,TRBD1,ASRAWDRVTDTQY
few,TRBJ1-1,TRBV29-1,12,NA,SVADRMMNTEAF
few,TRBJ1-1,TRBV10-3,12,NA,AISKNGGGTEAF
NA,TRBJ2-2,TRBV3-1,14,TRBD2,ASSHVSGADTGELF
NA,TRBJ1-2,TRBV12-3/TRBV12-4,12,NA,ASSLRRGVYGYT
NA,TRBJ1-1,TRBV6-2/TRBV6-3,12,NA,ASRMQGSATEAF
NA,TRBJ2-1,TRBV7-3,15,TRBD2,ASSASGGAFLPYEQF
NA,TRBJ1-6,TRBV27,10,NA,ASGVGISPLH
many,TRBJ1-1,TRBV5-1,12,TRBD1,ASSLEGRGTEAF
NA,TRBJ1-1,TRBV9,13,TRBD1,ASSVVGRGPTEAF
NA,TRBJ2-3,TRBV29-1,13,TRBD2,SVLPAGDETDTQY
many,TRBJ2-7,TRBV9,8,NA,ASTSHEQY
few,TRBJ1-2,TRBV20-1,12,NA,SAPVRGAKGGYT
many,TRBJ1-1,TRBV14,16,TRBD1,ASSLSGTGVRLNTEAF